A selection of T cell receptor beta chains follows, all from one sample in a study of blood T cell repertoires in COVID-19. Measured with immunoSEQ multiplex PCR; TCRdb has only the in-frame clones, and not every one. The table includes roughly 99,000 clones, 80% to 85% detected once. The sample taken for sequencing was peripheral blood. Receptor source: a man aged 65-85 years with acute or convalescent COVID-19. Each CDR3 is given with its conserved first and last residue. The order of the fields is clone size, D gene, J gene, V gene, CDR3 protein, CDR3 DNA. The D gene is left open where the match is weak. The listing skips clone size in some rows; elsewhere it reads once, few, many or a size class.

clone_size: -
d_call: -
j_call: TRBJ1-2
v_call: TRBV7-9
cdr3_aa: CASSPSVGHGYTF
cdr3_nt: TGTGCCAGCAGCCCTAGTGTGGGGCATGGCTACACCTTC

clone_size: -
d_call: -
j_call: TRBJ2-2
v_call: TRBV9
cdr3_aa: CASSPDYTGELFF
cdr3_nt: TGTGCCAGCAGCCCAGACTACACCGGGGAGCTGTTTTTT

clone_size: few
d_call: -
j_call: TRBJ1-5
v_call: TRBV7-8
cdr3_aa: CASSSGPNGVPQHF
cdr3_nt: TGTGCCAGCAGCTCAGGACCAAACGGGGTGCCCCAGCATTTT

clone_size: -
d_call: TRBD1
j_call: TRBJ2-1
v_call: TRBV19
cdr3_aa: CASMQNRDRVNEQFF
cdr3_nt: TGTGCCAGTATGCAGAACCGGGACAGGGTCAATGAGCAGTTCTTC

clone_size: -
d_call: TRBD1
j_call: TRBJ2-2
v_call: TRBV6-5
cdr3_aa: CASEPGQGASGELFF
cdr3_nt: TGTGCCAGTGAACCGGGACAGGGGGCGTCCGGGGAGCTGTTTTTT

clone_size: -
d_call: -
j_call: TRBJ1-2
v_call: TRBV29-1
cdr3_aa: CSVGEPGNGYTF
cdr3_nt: TGCAGCGTTGGAGAACCAGGCAATGGCTACACCTTC

clone_size: -
d_call: -
j_call: TRBJ1-1
v_call: TRBV18
cdr3_aa: CASSQNTEAFF
cdr3_nt: TGTGCCAGCTCCCAGAACACTGAAGCTTTCTTT

clone_size: few
d_call: -
j_call: TRBJ1-1
v_call: TRBV4-3
cdr3_aa: CASSQGLGRVNTEAFF
cdr3_nt: TGCGCCAGCAGCCAAGGCTTGGGCAGGGTGAACACTGAAGCTTTCTTT

clone_size: few
d_call: -
j_call: TRBJ1-1
v_call: TRBV6-2/TRBV6-3
cdr3_aa: CASSTFRGAEAFF
cdr3_nt: TGTGCCAGCAGTACCTTCAGAGGTGCTGAAGCTTTCTTT

clone_size: few
d_call: -
j_call: TRBJ2-5
v_call: TRBV7-3
cdr3_aa: CASSLRRPTRETQYF
cdr3_nt: TGTGCCAGCAGCTTAAGGAGACCTACTCGGGAGACCCAGTACTTC

clone_size: -
d_call: -
j_call: TRBJ2-7
v_call: TRBV4-2
cdr3_aa: CASSQDGGGVPYEQYF
cdr3_nt: TGTGCCAGCAGCCAAGACGGAGGGGGCGTCCCCTACGAGCAGTACTTC

clone_size: -
d_call: TRBD1
j_call: TRBJ1-5
v_call: TRBV19
cdr3_aa: CASSIRPGTGSEHKPQHF
cdr3_nt: TGTGCCAGTAGTATCCGTCCCGGGACAGGGTCCGAGCACAAGCCCCAGCATTTT

clone_size: -
d_call: -
j_call: TRBJ2-7
v_call: TRBV9
cdr3_aa: CASSVVPQGWGEQYF
cdr3_nt: TGTGCCAGCAGCGTAGTCCCCCAGGGTTGGGGCGAGCAGTACTTC

clone_size: few
d_call: TRBD1
j_call: TRBJ2-1
v_call: TRBV3-1/TRBV3-2
cdr3_aa: CASSQVGQGGWNEQFF
cdr3_nt: TGTGCCAGCAGCCAAGTGGGACAGGGAGGTTGGAATGAGCAGTTCTTC

clone_size: -
d_call: -
j_call: TRBJ2-5
v_call: TRBV7-9
cdr3_aa: CASSLAGQQETQYF
cdr3_nt: TGTGCCAGCAGCTTAGCCGGACAGCAAGAGACCCAGTACTTC

clone_size: once
d_call: -
j_call: TRBJ1-1
v_call: TRBV6-5
cdr3_aa: CASLNVGAEAFF
cdr3_nt: TGTGCCAGCCTCAACGTGGGGGCCGAAGCTTTCTTT

clone_size: -
d_call: -
j_call: TRBJ2-1
v_call: TRBV12-5
cdr3_aa: CASGYPARNNEQFF
cdr3_nt: TGTGCTAGTGGTTACCCCGCCAGAAACAATGAGCAGTTCTTC

clone_size: once
d_call: TRBD1
j_call: TRBJ1-2
v_call: TRBV29-1
cdr3_aa: CSAGQERGGYTF
cdr3_nt: TGCAGCGCAGGACAGGAGCGGGGGGGCTACACCTTC

clone_size: -
d_call: -
j_call: TRBJ2-3
v_call: TRBV18
cdr3_aa: CASSPLRSTDTQYF
cdr3_nt: TGTGCCAGCTCACCACTCAGGAGCACAGATACGCAGTATTTT

clone_size: -
d_call: -
j_call: TRBJ2-7
v_call: TRBV27
cdr3_aa: CASSPRPSAYEQYF
cdr3_nt: TGTGCCAGCAGCCCCCGTCCCTCTGCCTACGAGCAGTACTTC

clone_size: -
d_call: TRBD1
j_call: TRBJ1-6
v_call: TRBV6-1
cdr3_aa: CASSERTGNSPLHF
cdr3_nt: TGTGCCAGCAGTGAAAGGACAGGGAATTCACCCCTCCACTTT

clone_size: -
d_call: -
j_call: TRBJ1-3
v_call: TRBV5-8
cdr3_aa: CASERAGSGNTIYF
cdr3_nt: TGTGCCAGCGAGCGGGCAGGCTCTGGAAACACCATATATTTT

clone_size: -
d_call: -
j_call: TRBJ2-2
v_call: TRBV19
cdr3_aa: CASSSRDLKTGELFF
cdr3_nt: TGTGCCAGTAGTTCCCGGGACTTAAAAACCGGGGAGCTGTTTTTT

clone_size: few
d_call: -
j_call: TRBJ1-5
v_call: TRBV18
cdr3_aa: CASSDQGGSNQPQHF
cdr3_nt: TGTGCCAGCTCGGACCAGGGAGGTAGCAATCAGCCCCAGCATTTT

clone_size: few
d_call: -
j_call: TRBJ1-1
v_call: TRBV24-1
cdr3_aa: CATSGNGEEAFF
cdr3_nt: TGTGCCACCAGTGGAAACGGTGAGGAGGCTTTCTTT

clone_size: -
d_call: -
j_call: TRBJ2-1
v_call: TRBV5-1
cdr3_aa: CASSSGTRDEQFF
cdr3_nt: TGCGCCAGCAGCTCTGGGACAAGGGATGAGCAGTTCTTC

clone_size: -
d_call: -
j_call: TRBJ1-4
v_call: TRBV10-3
cdr3_aa: CAIRTGATNEKLFF
cdr3_nt: TGTGCCATCAGAACCGGTGCAACTAATGAAAAACTGTTTTTT

clone_size: -
d_call: TRBD1
j_call: TRBJ2-3
v_call: TRBV24-1
cdr3_aa: CATSDSGTGWDTQYF
cdr3_nt: TGTGCCACCAGTGACTCCGGGACAGGGTGGGATACGCAGTATTTT

clone_size: few
d_call: -
j_call: TRBJ1-4
v_call: TRBV7-2
cdr3_aa: CASSLVQGVYEKLFF
cdr3_nt: TGTGCCAGCAGCTTAGTCCAGGGCGTTTATGAAAAACTGTTTTTT

clone_size: -
d_call: -
j_call: TRBJ2-7
v_call: TRBV12-3/TRBV12-4
cdr3_aa: CASSFGRGREQYF
cdr3_nt: TGTGCCAGCAGTTTTGGCAGGGGTAGGGAGCAGTACTTC

clone_size: -
d_call: TRBD1
j_call: TRBJ1-4
v_call: TRBV14
cdr3_aa: CASSPIGQGYEKLFF
cdr3_nt: TGTGCCAGCAGCCCAATCGGACAGGGTTATGAAAAACTGTTTTTT

clone_size: -
d_call: -
j_call: TRBJ1-5
v_call: TRBV28
cdr3_aa: CASSLPLGGSQPQHF
cdr3_nt: TGTGCCAGCAGTTTACCCCTGGGGGGATCTCAGCCCCAGCATTTT

clone_size: -
d_call: -
j_call: TRBJ1-2
v_call: TRBV2
cdr3_aa: CASSMLQEGGYTF
cdr3_nt: TGTGCCAGCAGTATGCTTCAGGAGGGTGGCTACACCTTC